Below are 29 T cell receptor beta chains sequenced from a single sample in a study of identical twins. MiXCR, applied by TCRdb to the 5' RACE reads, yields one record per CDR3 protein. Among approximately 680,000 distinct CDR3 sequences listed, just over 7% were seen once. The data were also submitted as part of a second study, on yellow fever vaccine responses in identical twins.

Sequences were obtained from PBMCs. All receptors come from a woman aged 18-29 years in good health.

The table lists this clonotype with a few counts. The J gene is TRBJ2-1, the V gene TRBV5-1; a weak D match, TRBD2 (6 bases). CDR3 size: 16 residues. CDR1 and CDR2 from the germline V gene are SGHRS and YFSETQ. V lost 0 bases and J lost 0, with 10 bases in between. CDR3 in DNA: TGCGCCAGCAGCTTGGGTGGGACTGCCTCCTACAATGAGCAGTTCTTC. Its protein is CASSLGGTASYNEQFF.

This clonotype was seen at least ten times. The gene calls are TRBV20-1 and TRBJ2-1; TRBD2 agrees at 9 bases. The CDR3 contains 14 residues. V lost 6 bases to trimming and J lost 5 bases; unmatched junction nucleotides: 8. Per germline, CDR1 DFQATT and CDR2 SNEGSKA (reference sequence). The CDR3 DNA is TGCAGTGCGTCAACTAGCGGGTTTAACAATGAGCAGTTCTTC. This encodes CSASTSGFNNEQFF.

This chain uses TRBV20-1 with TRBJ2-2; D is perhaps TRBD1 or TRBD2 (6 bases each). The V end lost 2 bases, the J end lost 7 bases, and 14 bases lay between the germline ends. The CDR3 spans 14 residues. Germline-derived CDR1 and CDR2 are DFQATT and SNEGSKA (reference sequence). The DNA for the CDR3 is TGCAGTGCTAGACCAGGGGACTCTGGCGGGGAGCTGTTTTTT. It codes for CSARPGDSGGELFF.

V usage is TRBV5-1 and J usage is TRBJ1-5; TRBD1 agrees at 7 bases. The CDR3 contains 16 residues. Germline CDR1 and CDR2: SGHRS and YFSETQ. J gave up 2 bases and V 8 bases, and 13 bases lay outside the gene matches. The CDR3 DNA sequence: TGCGCCAGGCAAGGTGACAGGGAATGGGGCAATCAGCCCCAGCATTTT. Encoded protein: CARQGDREWGNQPQHF. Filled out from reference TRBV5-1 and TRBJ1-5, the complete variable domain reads KAGVTQTPRYLIKTRGQQVTLSCSPISGHRSVSWYQQTPGQGLQFLFEYFSETQRNKGNFPGRFSGRQFSNSRSEMNVSTLELGDSALYLCARQGDREWGNQPQHFGDGTRLSIL.

The DNA of the CDR3 is TGCGCCAGCAGCTTGAGTACCCCAGATACGCAGTATTTT. Translation gives CASSLSTPDTQYF. The chain uses TRBV5-1 and TRBJ2-3; D is unresolved. The CDR3 consists of 13 residues. Germline V CDR1 and CDR2: SGHRS, YFSETQ. V was pared by 1 base and J by 4 bases, with 7 bases between. Supplemented by reference TRBV5-1 and TRBJ2-3, the full variable domain reads KAGVTQTPRYLIKTRGQQVTLSCSPISGHRSVSWYQQTPGQGLQFLFEYFSETQRNKGNFPGRFSGRQFSNSRSEMNVSTLELGDSALYLCASSLSTPDTQYFGPGTRLTVL.

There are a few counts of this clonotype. Here the CDR3 DNA reads TGTGCCAGCAGTTTAACGGGGGCCGCCTTTTTAGATGAGCAGTTCTTC. Protein product: CASSLTGAAFLDEQFF. This chain joins TRBV12-3 or TRBV12-4 and TRBJ2-1, with D perhaps being TRBD1 or TRBD2 (6 bases each). Trimming shortened V by 2 bases and J by 8 bases, and 19 bases separated the two germline ends. The CDR3 runs to 16 residues.

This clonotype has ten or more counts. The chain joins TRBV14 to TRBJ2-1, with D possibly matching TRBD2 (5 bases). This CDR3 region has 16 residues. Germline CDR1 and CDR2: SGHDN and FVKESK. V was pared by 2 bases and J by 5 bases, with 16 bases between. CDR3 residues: CASSQIGRLPDNEQFF. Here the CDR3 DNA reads TGTGCCAGCAGCCAAATTGGGAGACTACCCGACAATGAGCAGTTCTTC.

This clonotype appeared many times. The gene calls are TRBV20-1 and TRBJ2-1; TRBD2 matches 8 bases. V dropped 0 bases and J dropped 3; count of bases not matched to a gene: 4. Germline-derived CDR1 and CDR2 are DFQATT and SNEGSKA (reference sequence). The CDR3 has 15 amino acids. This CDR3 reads CSARDLGGDYNEQFF. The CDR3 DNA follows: TGCAGTGCTAGAGATCTCGGGGGGGACTACAATGAGCAGTTCTTC.

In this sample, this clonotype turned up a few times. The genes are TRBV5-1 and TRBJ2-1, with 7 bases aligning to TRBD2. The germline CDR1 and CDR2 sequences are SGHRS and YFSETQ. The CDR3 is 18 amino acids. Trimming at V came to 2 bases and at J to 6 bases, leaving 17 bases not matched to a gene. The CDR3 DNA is TGCGCCAGCAGCTTTATTAGGGCCCGGGAGGATTTTAGCAATGAGCAGTTCTTC. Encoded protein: CASSFIRAREDFSNEQFF.

The CDR3: CASSASGNSGANVLTF. The CDR3 coding sequence is TGTGCCAGCAGCGCTAGCGGGAACTCTGGGGCCAACGTCCTGACTTTC. The chain combines TRBV7-8 with TRBJ2-6, with TRBD2 matching 9 bases. J gave up 0 bases and V 5 bases, and 2 bases lay outside the gene matches. The CDR3 loop spans 16 amino acids. The germline gives CDR1 SGHVS, CDR2 FQNEAQ. Full variable domain (outside the CDR3, taken from reference TRBV7-8 and TRBJ2-6): GAGVSQSPRYKVAKRGQDVALRCDPISGHVSLFWYQQALGQGPEFLTYFQNEAQLDKSGLPSDRFFAERPEGSVSTLKIQRTQQEDSAVYLCASSASGNSGANVLTFGAGSRLTVL.

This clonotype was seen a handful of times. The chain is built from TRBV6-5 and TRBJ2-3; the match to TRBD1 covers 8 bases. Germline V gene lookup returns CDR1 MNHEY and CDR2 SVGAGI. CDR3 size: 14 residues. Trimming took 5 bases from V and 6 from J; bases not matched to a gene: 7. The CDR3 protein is CASSIRTGPDTQYF. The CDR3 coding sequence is TGTGCCAGCAGTATACGGACAGGGCCGGATACGCAGTATTTT.

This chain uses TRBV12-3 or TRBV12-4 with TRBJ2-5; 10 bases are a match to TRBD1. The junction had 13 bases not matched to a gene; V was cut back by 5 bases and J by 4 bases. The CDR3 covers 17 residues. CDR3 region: CASSAQTGGRRRETQYF. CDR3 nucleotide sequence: TGTGCCAGCAGTGCCCAGACAGGGGGCCGACGGCGAGAGACCCAGTACTTC.

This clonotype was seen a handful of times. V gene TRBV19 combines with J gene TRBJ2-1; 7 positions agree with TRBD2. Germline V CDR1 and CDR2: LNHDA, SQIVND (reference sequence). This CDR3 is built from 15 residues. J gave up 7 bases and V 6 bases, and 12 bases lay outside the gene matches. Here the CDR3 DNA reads TGTGCCAGTAGAACAGCGGGACCCATGGCAAATGAGCAGTTCTTC. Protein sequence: CASRTAGPMANEQFF.

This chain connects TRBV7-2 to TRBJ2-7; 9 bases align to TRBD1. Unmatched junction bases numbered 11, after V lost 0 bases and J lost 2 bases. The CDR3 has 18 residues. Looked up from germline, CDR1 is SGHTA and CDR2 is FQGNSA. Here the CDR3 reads CASSLAPAQGASAYEQYF. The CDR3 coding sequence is TGTGCCAGCAGCTTAGCACCAGCACAGGGGGCTTCCGCCTACGAGCAGTACTTC.

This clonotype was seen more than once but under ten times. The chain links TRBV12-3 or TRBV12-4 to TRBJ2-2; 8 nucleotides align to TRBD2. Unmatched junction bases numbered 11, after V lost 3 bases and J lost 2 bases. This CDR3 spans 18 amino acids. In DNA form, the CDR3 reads TGTGCCAGCAGTTTTAGCGGACTAGCCACCAGTAACACCGGGGAGCTGTTTTTT. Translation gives CASSFSGLATSNTGELFF.

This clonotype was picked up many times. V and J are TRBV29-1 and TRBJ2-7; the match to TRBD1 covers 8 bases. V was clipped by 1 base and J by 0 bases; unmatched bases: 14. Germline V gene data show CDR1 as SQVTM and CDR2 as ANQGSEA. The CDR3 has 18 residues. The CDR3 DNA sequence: TGCAGCGTTGAAGCCGATTTCTACCCCGGGACAGGCTCCTACGAGCAGTACTTC. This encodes CSVEADFYPGTGSYEQYF.

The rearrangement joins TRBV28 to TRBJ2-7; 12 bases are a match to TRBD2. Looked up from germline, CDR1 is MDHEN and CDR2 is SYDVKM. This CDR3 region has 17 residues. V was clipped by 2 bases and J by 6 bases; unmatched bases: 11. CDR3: CASSLGAPSGRAIEQYF. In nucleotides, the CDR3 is TGTGCCAGCAGTTTAGGGGCCCCTAGCGGGAGGGCCATCGAGCAGTACTTC.

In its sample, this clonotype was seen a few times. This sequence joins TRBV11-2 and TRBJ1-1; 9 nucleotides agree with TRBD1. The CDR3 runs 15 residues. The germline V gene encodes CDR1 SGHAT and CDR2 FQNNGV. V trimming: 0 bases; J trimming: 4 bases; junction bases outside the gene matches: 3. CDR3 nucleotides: TGTGCCAGCAGCTTAGAAAGGACAGGGGTCACTGAAGCTTTCTTT. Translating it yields CASSLERTGVTEAFF.

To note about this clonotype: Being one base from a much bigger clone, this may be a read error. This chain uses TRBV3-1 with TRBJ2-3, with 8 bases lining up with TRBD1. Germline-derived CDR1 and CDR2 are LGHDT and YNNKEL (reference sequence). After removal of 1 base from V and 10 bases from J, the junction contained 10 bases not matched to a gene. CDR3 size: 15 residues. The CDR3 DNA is TGTGCCAGCAGCCAAGCGGACAGGGTTTGGGATTCGCAGTATTTT. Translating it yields CASSQADRVWDSQYF.

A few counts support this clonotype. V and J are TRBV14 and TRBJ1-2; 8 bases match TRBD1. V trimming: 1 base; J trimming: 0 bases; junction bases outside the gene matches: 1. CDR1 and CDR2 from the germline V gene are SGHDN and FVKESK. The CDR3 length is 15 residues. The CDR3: CASSQGQGPNYGYTF. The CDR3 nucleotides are TGTGCCAGCAGCCAAGGACAGGGGCCTAACTATGGCTACACCTTC. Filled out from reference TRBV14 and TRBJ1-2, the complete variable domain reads EAGVTQFPSHSVIEKGQTVTLRCDPISGHDNLYWYRRVMGKEIKFLLHFVKESKQDESGMPNNRFLAERTGGTYSTLKVQPAELEDSGVYFCASSQGQGPNYGYTFGSGTRLTVV.

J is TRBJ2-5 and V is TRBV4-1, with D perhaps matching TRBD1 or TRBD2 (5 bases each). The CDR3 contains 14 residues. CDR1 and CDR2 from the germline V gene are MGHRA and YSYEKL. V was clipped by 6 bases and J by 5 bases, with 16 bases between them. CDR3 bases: TGCGCCAGCAGTCCCGGGACCCAAAGGGAGACCCAGTACTTC. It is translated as CASSPGTQRETQYF.

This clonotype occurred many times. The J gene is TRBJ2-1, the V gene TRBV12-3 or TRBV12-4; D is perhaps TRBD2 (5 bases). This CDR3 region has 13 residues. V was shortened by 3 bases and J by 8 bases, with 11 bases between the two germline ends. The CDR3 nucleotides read TGTGCCAGCAGTTTGAATGGGCGGGATGAGCAGTTCTTC. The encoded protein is CASSLNGRDEQFF.

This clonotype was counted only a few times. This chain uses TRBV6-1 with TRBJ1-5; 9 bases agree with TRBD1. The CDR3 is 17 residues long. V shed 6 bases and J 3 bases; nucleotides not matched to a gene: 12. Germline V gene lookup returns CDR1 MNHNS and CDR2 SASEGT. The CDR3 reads CASRPPPGQGNNQPQHF. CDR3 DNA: TGTGCCAGCAGACCCCCCCCGGGACAGGGAAACAATCAGCCCCAGCATTTT.

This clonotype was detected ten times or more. The DNA for the CDR3 is TGTGCCAGCTCACCAGTCGGGACAGCCTACGAGCAGTACGTC. Translating gives CASSPVGTAYEQYV. The V call is TRBV18, the J call TRBJ2-7; TRBD1 matches at 7 bases. The J segment lost 2 bases and the V segment lost 2 bases, leaving 3 bases of the junction unmatched. Looked up from germline, CDR1 is KGHSH and CDR2 is LQKENI. The CDR3 sequence is 14 residues long.

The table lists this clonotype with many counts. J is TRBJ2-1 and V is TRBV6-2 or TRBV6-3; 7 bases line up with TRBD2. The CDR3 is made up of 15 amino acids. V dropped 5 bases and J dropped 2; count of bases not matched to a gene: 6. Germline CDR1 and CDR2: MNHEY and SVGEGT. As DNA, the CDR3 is TGTGCCAGCAGTGGCCGACTAGCAGCCTACAATGAGCAGTTCTTC. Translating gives CASSGRLAAYNEQFF.

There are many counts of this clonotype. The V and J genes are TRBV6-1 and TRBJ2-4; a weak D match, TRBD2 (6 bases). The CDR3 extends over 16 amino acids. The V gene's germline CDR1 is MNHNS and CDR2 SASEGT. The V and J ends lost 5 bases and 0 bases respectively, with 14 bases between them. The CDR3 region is CASSTPGGSAKNIQYF. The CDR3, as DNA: TGTGCCAGCAGTACCCCCGGAGGGTCAGCCAAAAACATTCAGTACTTC.

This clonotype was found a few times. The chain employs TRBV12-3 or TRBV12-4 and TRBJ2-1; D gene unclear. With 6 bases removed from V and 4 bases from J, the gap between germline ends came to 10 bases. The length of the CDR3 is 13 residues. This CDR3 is CASSRSLYNEQFF. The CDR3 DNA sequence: TGTGCCAGCAGCCGCTCCCTTTACAATGAGCAGTTCTTC.

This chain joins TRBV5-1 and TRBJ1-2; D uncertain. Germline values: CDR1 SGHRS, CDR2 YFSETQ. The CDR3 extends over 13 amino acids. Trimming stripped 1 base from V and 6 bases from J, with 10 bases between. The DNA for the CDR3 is TGCGCCAGCAGCTTGAGGAGACGGGATGGCTACACCTTC. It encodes CASSLRRRDGYTF.

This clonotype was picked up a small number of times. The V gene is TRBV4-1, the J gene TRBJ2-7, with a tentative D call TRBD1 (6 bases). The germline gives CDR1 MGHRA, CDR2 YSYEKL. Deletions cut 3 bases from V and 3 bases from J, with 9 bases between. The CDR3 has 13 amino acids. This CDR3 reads CASSQAQGYEQYV. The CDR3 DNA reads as TGCGCCAGCAGCCAGGCACAGGGCTACGAGCAGTACGTC.